This T cell receptor beta chain was found in a study of cytomegalovirus exposure and HLA in healthy donors. V lost 2 bases, J lost 3 bases, and 6 bases lay in between. Germline-derived CDR1 and CDR2 are MNHEY and SVGAGI. The CDR3 loop spans 13 amino acids. The study ran its PCR with 60 Vbeta and 13 Jbeta primers. Here immunoSEQ multiplex PCR was the method, and the copy in TCRdb shows in-frame clones only, minus some. The sample contains fewer than 150,000 clones, approximately 83% of which appear only once. This chain links TRBV6-5 with TRBJ2-3; a weak D match, TRBD2 (5 bases). This sequence originates from a man aged 35 to 55 in good health and CMV-seropositive. Sequenced sample: PBMCs. In nucleotides, the CDR3 is TGTGCCAGCAGTTACCCGGGAACAGATACGCAGTATTTT. This sequence encodes CASSYPGTDTQYF.